This is a list of T cell receptor beta chains from one sample in a study of response to subunit inactivated influenza vaccine. TCRdb itself ran the RT-PCR reads through MiXCR, one entry per CDR3 protein. Of 750,000 to 850,000 distinct CDR3 sequences listed, around 20% are singletons. The sequencing used PBMCs from blood, collected around 5 days after vaccination. The receptors come from a man aged 45-65 years who received an inactivated influenza vaccine. Both conserved end residues are part of each CDR3. A D gene is named only where the DNA matches it firmly. Clone size is not always given. Where it is, it says once, few, many or a class for expanded clones.

NA	TRBJ1-1	TRBV12-3/TRBV12-4	few	TGTGCCAGCAGTTTGCGCCGGAAAGCTTTCTTT	CASSLRRKAFF
NA	TRBJ2-3	TRBV7-2	few	TGTGCCAGCAGCTTAGTTCCCCTCCTGCCAACAGATACGCAGTATTTT	CASSLVPLLPTDTQYF
TRBD2	TRBJ2-2	TRBV6-1	NA	TGTGCCAGCAGACCAGCGGGAGGGCCGGTCGGGGAGCTGTTTTTT	CASRPAGGPVGELFF
TRBD2	TRBJ2-1	TRBV20-1	few	TGCAGTGCTAGAGGCGGAGGGACTAGCGGCAATGAGCAGTTCTTC	CSARGGGTSGNEQFF
NA	TRBJ2-2	TRBV15	NA	TGTGCCACCAGCAGAGAGGACTTCCTCACCGGGGAGCTGTTTTTT	CATSREDFLTGELFF
NA	TRBJ1-1	TRBV6-5	NA	TGTGCCAGCAGTTACTCAAACGACTGGGGACCGGACACTGAAGCTTTCTTT	CASSYSNDWGPDTEAFF
NA	TRBJ1-1	TRBV5-6	few	TGTGCCAGCAGCACGCGAGTTGATCTAGGGGCAGACACTGAAGCTTTCTTT	CASSTRVDLGADTEAFF
TRBD1	TRBJ1-6	TRBV4-1	NA	TGCGCCAGCAGCCAAGTTAGAACAGGGGATAATTCACCCCTCCACTTT	CASSQVRTGDNSPLHF
NA	TRBJ1-1	TRBV20-1	NA	TGCAGTGCTACAAACACCATGAACACTGAAGCTTTCTTT	CSATNTMNTEAFF
NA	TRBJ1-1	TRBV28	few	TGTGCCAGCAGGATTCTGACGGGCGACACTGAAGCTTTCTTT	CASRILTGDTEAFF
NA	TRBJ1-1	TRBV29-1	many	TGCAGCGCCAGCCCCCAATTAAAAACTGAAGCTTTCTTT	CSASPQLKTEAFF
TRBD2	TRBJ2-7	TRBV5-1	NA	TGCGCCAGCAGCTTGGGGGGGGACTATACCTACGAGCAGTACTTC	CASSLGGDYTYEQYF
NA	TRBJ1-5	TRBV20-1	NA	TGCAGTGCCGGAGCCAGGGGCAATCAGCCCCAGCATTTT	CSAGARGNQPQHF
TRBD2	TRBJ2-1	TRBV6-5	NA	TGTGCCAGCAGTACTGGACTAGAGCGAGCCCCCTACAATGAGCAGTTCTTC	CASSTGLERAPYNEQFF
TRBD1	TRBJ1-4	TRBV6-5	few	TGTGCCAGCAGTAACCCAGGGGGCGAGGGTGAAAAACTGTTTTTT	CASSNPGGEGEKLFF
NA	TRBJ2-1	TRBV20-1	many	TGCAGTGCTGAAGCTCGGACGGACTACAATGAGCAGTTCTTC	CSAEARTDYNEQFF
TRBD1	TRBJ2-3	TRBV24-1	NA	TGTGCCACCAGTGACCCTCGACAGGGTGGGACAGATACGCAGTATTTT	CATSDPRQGGTDTQYF
NA	TRBJ2-1	TRBV3-1	NA	TGTGCCAGCAGCCTCTCTCCCGGAGGGGGTAATGAGCAGTTCTTC	CASSLSPGGGNEQFF
TRBD1	TRBJ2-7	TRBV7-8	NA	TGTGCCAGCAGCCGCGGACAGGGTCTCTCCTACGAGCAGTACTTC	CASSRGQGLSYEQYF
NA	TRBJ2-3	TRBV7-9	few	TGTGCCAGCAGCTTAGCGATAGGAGGCCCCAGCACAGATACGCAGTATTTT	CASSLAIGGPSTDTQYF
TRBD1	TRBJ1-6	TRBV7-2	few	TGTGCCAGCAGCTGGGACAGGCACAATTCACCCCTCCACTTT	CASSWDRHNSPLHF
NA	TRBJ2-3	TRBV25-1	few	TGTGCCAGCACCCCTGGGGGGAGCAGCACAGATACGCAGTATTTT	CASTPGGSSTDTQYF
NA	TRBJ2-3	TRBV4-3	many	TGCGCCAGCAGCCCACAGAGGACAGATACGCAGTATTTT	CASSPQRTDTQYF
NA	TRBJ1-2	TRBV5-1	few	TGCGCCAGCAGCGCCCGGAACAGGGCCTATGGCTACACCTTC	CASSARNRAYGYTF
TRBD2	TRBJ2-1	TRBV7-9	NA	TGTGCCAGCAGAGATAGCGGGGGGCTGGGCAATGAGCAGTTCTTC	CASRDSGGLGNEQFF
NA	TRBJ2-7	TRBV27	NA	TGTGCCAGCAGTTATAACCCGATCTACGAGCATTACTTC	CASSYNPIYEHYF